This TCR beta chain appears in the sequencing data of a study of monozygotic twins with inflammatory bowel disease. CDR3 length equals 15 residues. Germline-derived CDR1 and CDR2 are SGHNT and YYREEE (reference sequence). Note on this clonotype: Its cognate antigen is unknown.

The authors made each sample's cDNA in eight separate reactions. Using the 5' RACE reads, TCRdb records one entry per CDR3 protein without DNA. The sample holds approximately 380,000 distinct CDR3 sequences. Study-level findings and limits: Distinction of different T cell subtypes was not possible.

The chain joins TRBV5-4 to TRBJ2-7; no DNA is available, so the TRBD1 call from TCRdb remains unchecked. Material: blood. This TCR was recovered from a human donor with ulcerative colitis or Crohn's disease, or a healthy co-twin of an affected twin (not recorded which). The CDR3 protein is CASSLGDRGSYEQYF. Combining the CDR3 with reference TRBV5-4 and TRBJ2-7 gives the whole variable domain ETGVTQSPTHLIKTRGQQVTLRCSSQSGHNTVSWYQQALGQGPQFIFQYYREEENGRGNFPPRFSGLQFPNYSSELNVNALELDDSALYLCASSLGDRGSYEQYFGPGTRLTVT.